Each of the 5 T cell receptor beta chains below was sequenced from the same sample in a study of blood T cells in healthy people across ages. It was with a sample-barcoded 5' primer and a J-beta primer mix that a second PCR of about 6 to 12 cycles was run. TCRdb reanalysed the 5' RACE reads using MiXCR and keeps one entry per CDR3 protein. The table includes 600,000 or so distinct CDR3 sequences, approximately 21% detected once. Sample: blood. All receptors derive from a man aged 70-80 years in good health.

CDR3 in amino acids: CASSLGEGFEQYF. CDR3 nucleotides: TGCGCCAGCAGCTTGGGCGAGGGCTTTGAGCAGTACTTC. The chain has TRBV5-1 and TRBJ2-5; maybe TRBD2 (5 bases). The CDR3 contains 13 residues. CDR1 and CDR2 from the germline V gene are SGHRS and YFSETQ. The V gene lost 0 bases and the J gene lost 11 bases, with 14 bases spanning the gap.

This chain connects TRBV20-1 to TRBJ2-7; TRBD2 matches at 8 bases. This CDR3 region has 14 residues. V lost 3 bases to trimming and J lost 0 bases; unmatched junction nucleotides: 4. In germline, CDR1 is DFQATT, CDR2 SNEGSKA (reference sequence). The CDR3 sequence: CSASSGTSSYEQYF. In nucleotides, the CDR3 is TGCAGTGCTAGCTCTGGGACTAGCTCCTACGAGCAGTACTTC.

This sequence joins TRBV25-1 and TRBJ2-7; D remains unclear. The germline CDR1 and CDR2 sequences are MGHDK and SYGVNS. This CDR3 comprises 11 residues. The V end lost 6 bases, the J end lost 2 bases, and 5 bases lay between the germline ends. The CDR3 loop is CASRSAYEQYF. The CDR3 nucleotides read TGTGCCAGCAGAAGCGCCTACGAGCAGTACTTC.

This clonotype was counted only a few times. V and J are TRBV21-1 and TRBJ2-7; TRBD2 is the table's D call, not checked against the DNA. TRBV21-1 represents a pseudogene. The CDR3 runs to 16 residues. CDR3 coding DNA: TGTGCCAGCAGCAATTTAGGCGCGGGCCCTGCCTACGAGCAGTACTTC. Translated: CASSNLGAGPAYEQYF.

V and J are TRBV7-2 and TRBJ2-5; 7 bases are shared with TRBD2. The J call could be wrong; TRBJ2-1 is a better fit for the DNA end. The CDR3 is 15 amino acids. Per the germline V gene, CDR1 is SGHTA and CDR2 is FQGNSA. The CDR3 sequence: CASSLVASGDNEQFF. For the CDR3, the DNA is TGTGCCAGCAGCTTAGTTGCTAGCGGTGACAATGAGCAGTTCTTC.